The 25 T cell receptor beta chains below all came from one sample that was sequenced in a study of molecular identifiers for immune sequencing clone quantification. TCRdb re-derived calls from the PCR reads in MiXCR, one entry per CDR3 protein. The table has about 640,000 distinct CDR3 sequences, 15% to 20% seen once. The sequenced sample was naive CD8+ T cells from blood, with Jurkat cell RNA spiked in. Subset described: FACS-sorted CD8+CD4-CCR7+CD45RA+ naive T cells. The receptors shown here come from a human donor in good health. Some libraries in this study had Jurkat cell RNA spiked in.

J is TRBJ2-7 and V is TRBV25-1; 10 bases line up with TRBD1. This CDR3 comprises 14 residues. CDR1 MGHDK and CDR2 SYGVNS come from the germline V gene. V lost 8 bases to trimming and J lost 4 bases; unmatched junction nucleotides: 8. The CDR3 is CASGGGTGVYEQYF. The CDR3 DNA reads TGTGCCAGCGGTGGGGGGACAGGGGTTTACGAGCAGTACTTC.

This clonotype was seen a few times. Germline is not matched at one junction end, which may reflect a read error. The chain recombines TRBV28 with TRBJ1-3; a possible D gene is TRBD1 (6 bases). Germline V gene sequence: CDR1 MDHEN, CDR2 SYDVKM. This CDR3 comprises 14 residues. For the CDR3, the DNA is TGTGCCAGCAGTCCCGGGGGCTCTGGAGACACCATATATTTT. This translates into CASSPGGSGDTIYF.

This clonotype was recorded at least ten times. The chain links TRBV6-5 to TRBJ1-1, with D maybe TRBD1 (5 bases). This CDR3 contains 12 residues. Germline V CDR1 and CDR2: MNHEY, SVGAGI. Between the trimmed V and J ends, which lost 2 bases and 8 bases, there was a span of 9 bases. This CDR3 reads CASSYGGAEAFF. CDR3 nucleotides: TGTGCCAGCAGTTACGGTGGGGCCGAAGCTTTCTTT.

This clonotype showed up many times. This chain uses TRBV6-2 or TRBV6-3 with TRBJ1-5; unclear D gene. V gave up 0 bases and J gave up 0 bases, with 6 bases separating them. Per the germline V gene, CDR1 is MNHEY and CDR2 is SVGEGT. The CDR3 length is 15 residues. The CDR3 loop is CASSYSGDSNQPQHF. The CDR3 DNA follows: TGTGCCAGCAGTTACTCTGGCGATAGCAATCAGCCCCAGCATTTT.

V is TRBV10-3 and J is TRBJ1-2, with D unclear. V was cut by 5 bases and J by 6 bases, with 10 bases left in between. From germline, CDR1 is ENHRY and CDR2 SYGVKD. CDR3 length: 12 amino acids. The CDR3 region is CAISNSPDGYTF. DNA of the CDR3: TGTGCCATCAGTAACAGCCCGGATGGCTACACCTTC.

This clonotype was recorded at least ten times. The rearrangement uses TRBV7-3 and TRBJ2-1, with 11 bases matching TRBD2. V lost 5 bases, J lost 3 bases, and 9 bases stayed unmatched. Germline CDR1 reads SGHTA; CDR2 reads FQGTGA. This CDR3 region has 17 residues. The CDR3 loop is CASSPEITSGGYNEQFF. The CDR3 DNA sequence: TGTGCCAGCAGCCCGGAGATCACTAGCGGGGGCTACAATGAGCAGTTCTTC.

As regards this clonotype: Mismatch with germline at one junction end may stem from a read error. The CDR3 nucleotides read TGTGCCCGCAGTTTGGTTGTCTACGAGCAGTACTTC. Protein product: CARSLVVYEQYF. The chain joins TRBV12-3 or TRBV12-4 to TRBJ2-7; unclear D gene. The CDR3 runs to 12 residues.

This clonotype has a count of ten or more. The chain is built from TRBV14 and TRBJ1-2; 7 bases agree with TRBD1. V gave up 6 bases and J gave up 0 bases; unmatched junction bases: 7. CDR3 length: 15 amino acids. Germline values: CDR1 SGHDN, CDR2 FVKESK. CDR3: CASSFGTAANYGYTF. The CDR3 nucleotides read TGTGCCAGCAGTTTCGGGACAGCAGCTAACTATGGCTACACCTTC.

Regarding this clonotype: Germline and junction disagree at one end, which may indicate a read error. The chain couples TRBV4-1 to TRBJ1-1, with TRBD1 as a possible D gene (6 bases). Germline loops: CDR1 MGHRA, CDR2 YSYEKL. The CDR3 covers 14 residues. CDR3 DNA: TGCGCCATCAGCCAGAAGGTTGGGGGGGGGCAGACTTTCTTT. It codes for CAISQKVGGGQTFF.

About this clonotype: A single base separates this from a much larger clone, so it may be a read error. The chain is built from TRBV29-1 and TRBJ2-1; 10 positions agree with TRBD2. This CDR3 spans 14 amino acids. Looked up from germline, CDR1 is SQVTM and CDR2 is ANQGSEA. The CDR3 reads CSVELAGDYDEQFF. The CDR3 bases are TGCAGCGTTGAACTAGCGGGAGACTACGATGAGCAGTTCTTC.

This clonotype was observed a few times. The chain employs TRBV7-2 and TRBJ2-2, with D possibly being TRBD1 (6 bases). The CDR3 sequence is 21 residues long. The V gene lost 4 bases and the J gene lost 8 bases, with 35 bases spanning the gap. Per germline, CDR1 SGHTA and CDR2 FQGNSA. CDR3 coding DNA: TGTGCCAGCAGCTCGGGGATCGTCGGGACAACTCTATTGTCTCTAGGGGGGGAGCTGTTTTTT. Translating it yields CASSSGIVGTTLLSLGGELFF.

The V call is TRBV7-9, the J call TRBJ2-7; D perhaps matches TRBD1 (6 bases). The germline CDR1 and CDR2 sequences are SEHNR and FQNEAQ (reference sequence). Trimming cost V 5 bases and J 3 bases, with 17 bases left between them. CDR3 length equals 15 residues. CDR3 DNA: TGTGCCAGCAGCCCCGGACAGACACACAACTACGAGCAGTACTTC. Its translation is CASSPGQTHNYEQYF.

V gene TRBV20-1 combines with J gene TRBJ2-5; either TRBD1 or TRBD2 may supply D (5 bases each). V gave up 3 bases and J gave up 0 bases, with 23 bases separating them. There are 18 residues in the CDR3. Germline values: CDR1 DFQATT, CDR2 SNEGSKA (reference sequence). The CDR3 bases are TGCAGTGCTAGCCCCTGGGGAGCCAGGGCAGGGTACCAAGAGACCCAGTACTTC. Translating it yields CSASPWGARAGYQETQYF.

About this clonotype itself: Possible read error: a much larger clone is one base away. J is TRBJ2-7 and V is TRBV28; TRBD2 matches 7 bases. This CDR3 region has 17 residues. CDR1 is MDHEN and CDR2 is SYDVKM in the germline V gene. As DNA, the CDR3 is TGTGCCGGCAGTTTACCCCGGGGGGTCTTAAACTCCTACGAGCAGTACTTC. Encoded protein: CAGSLPRGVLNSYEQYF.

This clonotype was observed at least ten times. This rearrangement joins TRBV5-1 to TRBJ2-3; possibly TRBD2 for D (6 bases). V was shortened by 0 bases and J by 2 bases, with 10 bases between the two germline ends. Germline CDR1 reads SGHRS; CDR2 reads YFSETQ. The CDR3 totals 15 residues. The CDR3 DNA sequence: TGCGCCAGCAGCTTGGAGGGACTGAACACAGATACGCAGTATTTT. Protein product: CASSLEGLNTDTQYF.

This clonotype showed up just a few times. The V gene is TRBV5-6, the J gene TRBJ1-5; D remains unclear. V shed 4 bases and J shed 6 bases, with 11 bases lying between them. There are 13 residues in the CDR3. The V gene's germline CDR1 is SGHDT and CDR2 YYEEEE. CDR3 sequence reads: CASSLGLSQPQHF. The CDR3 DNA reads TGTGCCAGCAGCCTCGGATTAAGTCAGCCCCAGCATTTT.

This clonotype has just one count. The CDR3 coding sequence is TGCAGTGCTAGAGACCGGATAGGATTGGATACGCAGTATTTT. As protein: CSARDRIGLDTQYF. This rearrangement joins TRBV20-1 to TRBJ2-3; D is unclear. The CDR3 has 14 residues. Trimming pared 0 bases from V and 6 bases from J, leaving 13 bases between. Germline loops: CDR1 DFQATT, CDR2 SNEGSKA (reference sequence).

This clonotype was recorded at least ten times. The chain has TRBV12-3 or TRBV12-4 and TRBJ1-1, with D uncertain. This CDR3 comprises 12 residues. The germline V and J ends were trimmed by 4 bases and 4 bases, with 7 bases remaining between them. CDR3 sequence reads: CASSSFFTEAFF. CDR3 DNA sequence: TGTGCCAGCAGTTCCTTTTTCACTGAAGCTTTCTTT.

This clonotype was detected a few times. V gene TRBV28 combines with J gene TRBJ2-7; 7 positions agree with TRBD1. This CDR3 is 15 amino acids long. Unmatched junction bases numbered 4, after V lost 2 bases and J lost 0 bases. Germline CDR1 and CDR2: MDHEN and SYDVKM. The CDR3 is CASSLPRQGSYEQYF. As DNA, the CDR3 is TGTGCCAGCAGTTTACCCCGACAGGGCTCCTACGAGCAGTACTTC.

The table lists this clonotype with many counts. The rearrangement links TRBV19 to TRBJ2-1; TRBD2 agrees at 8 bases. This CDR3 has 14 amino acids. Germline values: CDR1 LNHDA, CDR2 SQIVND (reference sequence). V lost 3 bases, J lost 7 bases, and 5 bases stayed unmatched. CDR3 protein: CASSIFGRGNEQFF. In DNA, the CDR3 is TGTGCCAGTAGTATTTTCGGGAGGGGTAATGAGCAGTTCTTC.

This clonotype was counted a single time. The chain employs TRBV12-3 or TRBV12-4 and TRBJ2-7; 7 positions agree with TRBD1. The CDR3 is made up of 15 amino acids. The V segment lost 4 bases and the J segment 0 bases; nucleotides outside the gene matches: 6. CDR3 bases: TGTGCCAGCAGTTCTTCCAGGGGGTCCTCCTACGAGCAGTACTTC. The encoded protein is CASSSSRGSSYEQYF.

This clonotype was seen only once. A read error may be the cause here, since a much bigger clone is one base away. This chain joins TRBV27 and TRBJ1-1; D perhaps matches TRBD1 (5 bases). This CDR3 has 13 residues. Germline V lookup: CDR1 MNHEY, CDR2 SMNVEV (reference sequence). The CDR3, as DNA: TGTGCCGGCAGTTTCGCCAGGGACACTGAAGCTTTCTTT. This sequence encodes CAGSFARDTEAFF.

Note on this clonotype: A much more abundant neighbour one base away suggests this may be a read error. This sequence joins TRBV29-1 and TRBJ2-5; 10 bases match TRBD2. This CDR3 contains 16 residues. Germline values: CDR1 SQVTM, CDR2 ANQGSEA. With V trimmed by 2 bases and J by 5 bases, 11 bases remained unmatched. In DNA form, the CDR3 reads TGCAGCGTTGAACGGCTAGCGGGGGTCATATTTGAGACCCAGTACTTC. It yields the protein CSVERLAGVIFETQYF.

This clonotype appeared many times. V usage is TRBV14 and J usage is TRBJ2-7, with TRBD1 matching 7 bases. Germline lookup yields CDR1 SGHDN and CDR2 FVKESK. This CDR3 contains 13 residues. The J segment lost 9 bases and the V segment lost 4 bases, leaving 9 bases of the junction unmatched. As DNA, the CDR3 is TGTGCCAGCAGCCCACCCGGACAGGCAGGGCAGTACTTC. It translates to CASSPPGQAGQYF.

The chain's CDR3 is CATSIGGGVLGTEAFF. The CDR3, as DNA: TGTGCCACCAGCATCGGGGGGGGGGTTCTGGGCACTGAAGCTTTCTTT. The rearrangement joins TRBV15 to TRBJ1-1, with D tentatively TRBD1 (5 bases). CDR3 length: 16 residues. Trimming shortened V by 4 bases and J by 4 bases, and 19 bases separated the two germline ends. Germline-derived CDR1 and CDR2 are LNHNV and YYDKDF (reference sequence).